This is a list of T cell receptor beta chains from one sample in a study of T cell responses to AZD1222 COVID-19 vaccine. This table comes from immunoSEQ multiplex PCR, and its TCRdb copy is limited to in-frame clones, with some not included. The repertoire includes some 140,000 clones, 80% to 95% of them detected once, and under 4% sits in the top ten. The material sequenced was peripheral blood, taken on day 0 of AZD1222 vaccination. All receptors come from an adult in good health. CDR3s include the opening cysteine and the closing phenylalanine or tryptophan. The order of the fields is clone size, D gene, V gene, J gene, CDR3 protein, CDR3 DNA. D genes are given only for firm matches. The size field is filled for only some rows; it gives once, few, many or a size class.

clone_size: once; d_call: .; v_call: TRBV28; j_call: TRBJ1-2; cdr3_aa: CASSLRTVNYGYTF; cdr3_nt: TGTGCCAGCAGTTTAAGGACGGTGAACTATGGCTACACCTTC
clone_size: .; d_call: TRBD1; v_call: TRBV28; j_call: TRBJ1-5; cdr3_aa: CASSRRDRGNQPQHF; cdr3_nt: TGTGCCAGCAGTCGCCGGGACAGGGGAAATCAGCCCCAGCATTTT
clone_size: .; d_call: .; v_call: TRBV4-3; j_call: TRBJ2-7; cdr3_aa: CASSPSVMGLQFSSRYF; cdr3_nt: TGCGCCAGCAGCCCGTCGGTTATGGGGCTTCAGTTCTCGAGCAGGTACTTC
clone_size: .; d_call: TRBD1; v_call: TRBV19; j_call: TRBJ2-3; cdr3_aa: CASRTGGSTDTQYF; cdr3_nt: TGTGCCAGCAGGACAGGGGGTAGCACAGATACGCAGTATTTT
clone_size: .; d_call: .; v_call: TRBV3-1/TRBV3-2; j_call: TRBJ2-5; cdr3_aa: CASSQSSETQYF; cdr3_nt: TGTGCCAGCAGCCAATCATCAGAGACCCAGTACTTC
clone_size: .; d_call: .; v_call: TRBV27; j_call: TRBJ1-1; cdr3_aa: CASSLMESTEAFF; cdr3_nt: TGTGCCAGCAGTTTAATGGAGAGCACTGAAGCTTTCTTT
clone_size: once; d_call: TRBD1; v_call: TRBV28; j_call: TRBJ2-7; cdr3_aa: CASSPGQGGEQYF; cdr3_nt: TGTGCCAGCAGTCCCGGACAGGGTGGCGAGCAGTACTTC
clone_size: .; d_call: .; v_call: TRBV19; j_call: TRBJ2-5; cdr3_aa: CASSIGTTTQETQYF; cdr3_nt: TGTGCCAGTAGTATCGGGACGACAACACAAGAGACCCAGTACTTC
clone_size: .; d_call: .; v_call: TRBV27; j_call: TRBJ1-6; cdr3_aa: CASSLFWEQGISPLHF; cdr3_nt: TGTGCCAGCAGTTTATTTTGGGAGCAGGGCATTTCACCCCTCCACTTT
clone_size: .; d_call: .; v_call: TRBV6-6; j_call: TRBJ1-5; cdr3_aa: CASSLNRDSSNQPQHF; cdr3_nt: TGTGCCAGCAGTTTGAACCGAGACAGTAGCAATCAGCCCCAGCATTTT
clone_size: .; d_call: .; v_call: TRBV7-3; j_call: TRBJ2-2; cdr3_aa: CASSLIEGATGELFF; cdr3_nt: TGTGCCAGCAGCTTAATAGAAGGGGCCACCGGGGAGCTGTTTTTT
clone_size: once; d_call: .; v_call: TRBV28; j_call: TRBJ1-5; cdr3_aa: CASSLQNQPQHF; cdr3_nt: TGTGCCAGCAGTTTACAAAATCAGCCCCAGCATTTT
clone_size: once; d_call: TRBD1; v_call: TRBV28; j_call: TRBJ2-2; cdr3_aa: CASNPQGAANTGELFF; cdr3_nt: TGTGCCAGCAACCCGCAGGGGGCCGCGAACACCGGGGAGCTGTTTTTT
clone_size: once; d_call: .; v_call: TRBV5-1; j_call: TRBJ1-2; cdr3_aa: CASGGTLSDSYTF; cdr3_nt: TGCGCCAGCGGGGGCACCTTATCCGATAGCTACACCTTC
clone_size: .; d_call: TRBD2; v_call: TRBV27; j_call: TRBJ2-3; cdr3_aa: CASSPRPAGSTDTQYF; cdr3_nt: TGTGCCAGCAGTCCACGGCCAGCGGGAAGCACAGATACGCAGTATTTT
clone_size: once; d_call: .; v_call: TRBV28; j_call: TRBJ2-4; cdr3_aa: CASSSGSLAKNIQYF; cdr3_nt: TGTGCCAGCAGTTCGGGGTCCTTAGCCAAAAACATTCAGTACTTC
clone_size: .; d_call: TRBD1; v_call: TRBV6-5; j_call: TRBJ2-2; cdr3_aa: CASSSGTGVTGELFF; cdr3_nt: TGTGCCAGCAGCTCCGGGACAGGGGTCACCGGGGAGCTGTTTTTT
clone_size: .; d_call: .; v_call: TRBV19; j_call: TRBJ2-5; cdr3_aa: CASSGSGQGSRTRQETQYF; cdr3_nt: TGTGCCAGTAGTGGGAGCGGCCAGGGCTCAAGGACGCGCCAAGAGACCCAGTACTTC
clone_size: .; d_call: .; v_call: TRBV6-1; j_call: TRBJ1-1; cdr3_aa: CASSENAGQTEAFF; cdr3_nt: TGTGCCAGCAGTGAAAATGCAGGACAAACTGAAGCTTTCTTT
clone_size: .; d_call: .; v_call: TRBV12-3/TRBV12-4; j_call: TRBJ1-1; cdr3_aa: CASSSLGTEAFF; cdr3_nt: TGTGCCAGCAGTTCATTGGGCACTGAAGCTTTCTTT
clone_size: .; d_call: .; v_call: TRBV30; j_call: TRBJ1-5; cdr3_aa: CAWSAGRNQPQHF; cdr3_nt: TGTGCCTGGAGTGCAGGGCGAAATCAGCCCCAGCATTTT
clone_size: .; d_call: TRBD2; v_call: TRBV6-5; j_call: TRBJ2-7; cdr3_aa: CACAVGTSGSYEQYF; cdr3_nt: TGTGCCTGCGCTGTCGGGACTAGCGGCTCCTACGAGCAGTACTTC
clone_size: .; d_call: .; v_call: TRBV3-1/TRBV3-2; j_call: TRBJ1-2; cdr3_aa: CASRQGGNYGYTF; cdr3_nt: TGTGCCAGCAGACAGGGTGGGAACTATGGCTACACCTTC
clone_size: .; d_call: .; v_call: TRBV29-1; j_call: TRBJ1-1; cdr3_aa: CSVEGQFHTEAFF; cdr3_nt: TGCAGCGTTGAAGGACAGTTTCACACTGAAGCTTTCTTT
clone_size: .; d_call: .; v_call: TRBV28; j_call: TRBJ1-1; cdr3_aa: CASSPPVGTEAFF; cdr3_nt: TGTGCCAGCAGTCCCCCAGTCGGCACTGAAGCTTTCTTT
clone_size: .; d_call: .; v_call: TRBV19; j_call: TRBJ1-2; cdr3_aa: CASSPGTPYGYTF; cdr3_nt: TGTGCCAGTAGTCCCGGGACCCCCTATGGCTACACCTTC
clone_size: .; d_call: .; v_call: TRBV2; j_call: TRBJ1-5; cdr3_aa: CASTISLKTGSNQPQHF; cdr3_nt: TGTGCCAGCACTATAAGCCTTAAAACAGGGTCCAATCAGCCCCAGCATTTT
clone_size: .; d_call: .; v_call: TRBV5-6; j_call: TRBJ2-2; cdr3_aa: CASSISTGELFF; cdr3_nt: TGTGCCAGCAGTATCTCCACCGGGGAGCTGTTTTTT
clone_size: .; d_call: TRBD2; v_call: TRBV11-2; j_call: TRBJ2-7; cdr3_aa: CASSQPTGRSGGSAYEQYF; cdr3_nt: TGTGCCAGCAGCCAACCGACAGGTCGGAGCGGGGGCTCTGCCTACGAGCAGTACTTC
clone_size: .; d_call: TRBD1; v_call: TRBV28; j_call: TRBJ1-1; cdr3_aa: CASSFNRGYTEAFF; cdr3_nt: TGTGCCAGCAGTTTTAACAGGGGGTACACTGAAGCTTTCTTT
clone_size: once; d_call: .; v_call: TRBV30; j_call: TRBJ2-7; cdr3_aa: CAWRPTERYVSSYEQYF; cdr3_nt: TGTGCCTGGAGGCCGACAGAGAGATATGTAAGCTCCTACGAGCAGTACTTC
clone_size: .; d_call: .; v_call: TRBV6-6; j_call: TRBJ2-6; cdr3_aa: CANARGHSGANVLTF; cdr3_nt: TGTGCCAACGCCCGGGGCCACTCTGGGGCCAACGTCCTGACTTTC
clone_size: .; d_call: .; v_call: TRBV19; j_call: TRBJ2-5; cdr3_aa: CASRPQETQYF; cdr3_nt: TGTGCCAGTAGACCACAAGAGACCCAGTACTTC
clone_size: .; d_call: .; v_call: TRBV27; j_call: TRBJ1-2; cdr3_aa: CASSKGRVGYGYTF; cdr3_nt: TGTGCCAGCAGTAAGGGAAGGGTCGGCTATGGCTACACCTTC
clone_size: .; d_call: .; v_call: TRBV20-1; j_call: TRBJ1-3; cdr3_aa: CSASGGRGRGNTIYF; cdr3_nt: TGCAGTGCTAGTGGGGGTAGGGGACGTGGAAACACCATATATTTT
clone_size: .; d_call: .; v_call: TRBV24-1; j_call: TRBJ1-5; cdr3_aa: CATKSEITGPNQPQHF; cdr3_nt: TGTGCCACCAAATCAGAAATAACAGGGCCGAATCAGCCCCAGCATTTT
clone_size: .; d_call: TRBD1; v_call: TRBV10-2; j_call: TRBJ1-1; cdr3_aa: CASSEPYGTGGTEAFF; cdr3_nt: TGCGCCAGCAGTGAGCCATACGGGACAGGAGGTACTGAAGCTTTCTTT
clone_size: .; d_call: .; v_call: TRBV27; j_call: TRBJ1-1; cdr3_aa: CASSRQGSNTEAFF; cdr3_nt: TGTGCCAGCAGTCGCCAGGGGAGTAACACTGAAGCTTTCTTT
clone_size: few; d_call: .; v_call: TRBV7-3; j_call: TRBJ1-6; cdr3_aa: CASSKDPNSPLHF; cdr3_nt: TGTGCCAGCAGTAAAGACCCCAATTCACCCCTCCACTTT
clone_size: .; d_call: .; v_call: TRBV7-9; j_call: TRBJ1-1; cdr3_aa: CASSLWPRLNTEAFF; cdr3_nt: TGTGCCAGCAGCTTATGGCCCAGATTGAACACTGAAGCTTTCTTT
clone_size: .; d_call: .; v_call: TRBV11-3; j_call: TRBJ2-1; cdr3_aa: CASSPGDYNEQFF; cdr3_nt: TGTGCCAGCAGCCCAGGGGACTACAATGAGCAGTTCTTC